These 29 T cell receptor beta chains originate from one sample sequenced in a study of blood T cell repertoires in COVID-19. This table comes from immunoSEQ multiplex PCR, and its TCRdb copy is limited to in-frame clones, with some not included. The sample lists tens of thousands of clones, 83% occurring once. The sequenced sample consisted of peripheral blood. The receptors stem from a man between 40 and 49 years old with acute or convalescent COVID-19.

CDR3 sequence: CASSLVQGNSPLHF. The CDR3 nucleotides are TGTGCCAGCAGTTTGGTTCAGGGGAATTCACCCCTCCACTTT. The chain is built from TRBV27 and TRBJ1-6, with a tentative D call TRBD1 (6 bases). The CDR3 length is 14 residues. Trimming removed 3 bases from V and 7 bases from J, with 10 bases in between. In germline, CDR1 is MNHEY, CDR2 SMNVEV (reference sequence).

This chain uses TRBV3-1 (or the pseudogene TRBV3-2) with TRBJ2-2; D perhaps matches TRBD1 (6 bases). V lost 1 base and J 5 bases, leaving 14 bases between the germline ends. Per germline, CDR1 LGHDT and CDR2 YNNKEL (reference sequence). CDR3 length: 16 amino acids. CDR3 sequence (DNA): TGTGCCAGCAGCCAAGTCAATGGGGGCAGGACCGGGGAGCTGTTTTTT. This codes for CASSQVNGGRTGELFF.

The chain links TRBV7-6 to TRBJ1-1; D might be TRBD1 (6 bases). This CDR3 is 15 amino acids long. The ends were cut back, 6 bases at V and 4 bases at J, with 18 bases in the middle. The germline V gene has CDR1 SGHVS and CDR2 FNYEAQ. The CDR3 here is CASSLQGGGITEAFF. In DNA, the CDR3 is TGTGCCAGCAGTTTACAGGGAGGAGGGATCACTGAAGCTTTCTTT.

The rearrangement joins TRBV5-5 to TRBJ1-4; 8 positions match TRBD1. Germline CDR1 SGHKS, CDR2 YYEKEE (reference sequence). J lost 5 bases, V lost 1 base, and 4 bases had no gene match. The CDR3 is 15 residues long. The CDR3 loop reads CASSLTGQGNEKLFF. The CDR3 region has the DNA TGTGCCAGCAGCTTGACTGGACAGGGAAATGAAAAACTGTTTTTT.

The J gene is TRBJ1-2, the V gene TRBV5-4; 11 positions agree with TRBD1. Germline V CDR1 and CDR2: SGHNT, YYREEE (reference sequence). V lost 6 bases to trimming and J lost 2 bases; unmatched junction nucleotides: 6. This CDR3 is built from 15 residues. The CDR3 here is CASNWDRGRNYGYTF. The CDR3 DNA is TGTGCCAGCAACTGGGACAGGGGGAGGAACTATGGCTACACCTTC.

The chain couples TRBV24-1 to TRBJ2-1; possible D gene TRBD1, 6 bases. Trimming pared 6 bases from V and 1 base from J, leaving 18 bases between. The CDR3 contains 17 residues. CDR1 and CDR2 from the germline V gene are KGHDR and SFDVKD. The CDR3, as DNA: TGTGCCACCAGTCCTAGTTGGACAGAAATATCCTACAATGAGCAGTTCTTC. Translation: CATSPSWTEISYNEQFF.

This chain connects TRBV6-5 to TRBJ1-2, with 8 bases matching TRBD1. J lost 6 bases, V lost 2 bases, and 5 bases had no gene match. This CDR3 region has 14 residues. In germline, CDR1 is MNHEY, CDR2 SVGAGI. CDR3: CASSYVGQGHGYTF. The CDR3 nucleotides are TGTGCCAGCAGTTACGTCGGACAGGGCCATGGCTACACCTTC.

The chain is built from TRBV29-1 and TRBJ2-4, with D tentatively TRBD2 (5 bases). The ends were cut back, 3 bases at V and 11 bases at J, with 20 bases in the middle. The CDR3 length is 14 residues. Germline lookup yields CDR1 SQVTM and CDR2 ANQGSEA. The CDR3 region is CSVEAGSPKKVQYF. Written as DNA, the CDR3 is TGCAGCGTTGAGGCGGGCAGCCCAAAAAAAGTTCAGTACTTC.

On this clone itself: One end of the junction does not line up with germline, which may come from a read error. The chain is built from TRBV7-2 and TRBJ2-5; the match to TRBD2 covers 10 bases. CDR3 length: 12 amino acids. Germline assignment: CDR1 SGHTA and CDR2 FQGNSA. The CDR3 DNA reads as TGTGCCAGCAGTTACCTAGCGGGGGCTCTGCACTTC. Its protein is CASSYLAGALHF. Variable domain in full (rest from reference TRBV7-2 and TRBJ2-5): GAGVSQSPSNKVTEKGKDVELRCDPISGHTALYWYRQSLGQGLEFLIYFQGNSAPDKSGLPSDRFSAERTGGSVSTLTIQRTQQEDSAVYLCASSYLAGALHFGPGTRLLVL.

The chain couples TRBV14 to TRBJ2-1, with 9 bases lining up with TRBD2. Unmatched junction bases numbered 23, after V lost 2 bases and J lost 6 bases. This CDR3 contains 21 residues. Germline V gene lookup returns CDR1 SGHDN and CDR2 FVKESK. CDR3 region: CASSQTTNTLIAGAALNEQFF. The CDR3 bases are TGTGCCAGCAGCCAAACAACCAACACACTTATAGCGGGAGCGGCCCTCAATGAGCAGTTCTTC.

V and J are TRBV5-1 and TRBJ1-1; TRBD1 might be the D (5 bases). The CDR3 loop spans 13 amino acids. V was clipped by 0 bases and J by 8 bases, with 11 bases between them. Per the germline V gene, CDR1 is SGHRS and CDR2 is YFSETQ. The CDR3 nucleotides are TGCGCCAGCAGCTTGGAATTGAACAGGGAAGCTTTCTTT. It specifies CASSLELNREAFF.

The rearrangement joins TRBV5-6 to TRBJ2-7; no firm D call. V shed 3 bases and J shed 7 bases, with 8 bases lying between them. Germline V gives CDR1 SGHDT, CDR2 YYEEEE. This CDR3 has 11 amino acids. CDR3 region: CASSSTREQYF. Written as DNA, the CDR3 is TGTGCCAGCAGCTCTACTCGAGAGCAGTACTTC. Drawing the rest from reference TRBV5-6 and TRBJ2-7, the complete variable domain is DAGVTQSPTHLIKTRGQQVTLRCSPKSGHDTVSWYQQALGQGPQFIFQYYEEEERQRGNFPDRFSGHQFPNYSSELNVNALLLGDSALYLCASSSTREQYFGPGTRLTVT.

This chain joins TRBV6-6 and TRBJ1-2; D remains unclear. The germline CDR1 and CDR2 sequences are MNHNY and SVGAGI (reference sequence). CDR3 length: 14 residues. With 5 bases removed from V and 5 bases from J, the gap between germline ends came to 15 bases. The CDR3 reads CASSGPPETYGYTF. In DNA, the CDR3 is TGTGCCAGCAGTGGGCCCCCAGAAACATATGGCTACACCTTC.

CDR3 residues: CASTPGQGTGTEAFF. In nucleotides, the CDR3 is TGTGCCAGCACCCCAGGACAGGGGACGGGGACTGAAGCTTTCTTT. The chain recombines TRBV4-2 with TRBJ1-1, with 9 bases matching TRBD1. Germline V gene data show CDR1 as LGHNA and CDR2 as YNFKEQ. After removal of 7 bases from V and 5 bases from J, the junction contained 11 bases not matched to a gene. This CDR3 comprises 15 residues.

The chain is built from TRBV5-8 and TRBJ1-2; no reliable D call. Germline assignment: CDR1 SGHTS and CDR2 YDEGEE. V was trimmed by 1 base and J by 6 bases, leaving 13 bases between them. The CDR3 runs 14 residues. The CDR3 region has the DNA TGTGCCAGCAGCTTGCCGGTCTTTCAGGATGGCTACACCTTC. Amino acids: CASSLPVFQDGYTF.

The chain recombines TRBV21-1 with TRBJ2-7; the DNA was not used to check the table's D call, TRBD1. TRBV21-1 is listed as a pseudogene. The CDR3 loop spans 13 amino acids. CDR3 in DNA: TGTGCCGGACGCCGGGACAGATATTACGAGCAGTACGTC. Translated: CAGRRDRYYEQYV.

V gene TRBV10-2 combines with J gene TRBJ2-3; 9 nucleotides match TRBD2. With V trimmed by 5 bases and J by 0 bases, 0 bases remained unmatched. This CDR3 region has 14 residues. Germline V lookup: CDR1 WSHSY, CDR2 SAAADI. The CDR3 spells CASSLAGSTDTQYF. The CDR3 DNA reads TGCGCCAGCAGTCTAGCGGGGAGCACAGATACGCAGTATTTT.

A single count supports this clone. This chain uses TRBV30 with TRBJ2-3; 7 bases line up with TRBD1. The germline CDR1 and CDR2 sequences are GTSNPN and SVGIG (reference sequence). The V and J ends lost 7 bases and 2 bases, in that order; junction bases with no gene match: 12. This CDR3 is built from 15 residues. CDR3 region: CAYTPRDRPTDTQYF. The CDR3 bases are TGTGCCTATACGCCTCGGGACAGACCCACAGATACGCAGTATTTT.

A word on this clone: The junction differs from germline at one of its ends, possibly a read error. V gene TRBV19 combines with J gene TRBJ1-1, with D unresolved. This CDR3 is built from 13 residues. The germline V gene has CDR1 LNHDA and CDR2 SQIVND (reference sequence). The CDR3 DNA sequence: TGTGCCTGTAGGGAGCCCGTGGAGTCTGAAGCTTTCTTT. It specifies CACREPVESEAFF.

This clone was seen just once. This sequence joins TRBV2 and TRBJ2-1, with unresolved D. The length of the CDR3 is 15 residues. Germline assignment: CDR1 SNHLY and CDR2 FYNNEI. V was pared by 2 bases and J by 0 bases, with 8 bases between. The CDR3 sequence: CASSESVSSYNEQFF. The CDR3 coding sequence is TGTGCCAGCAGTGAATCAGTCAGCTCCTACAATGAGCAGTTCTTC.

The rearrangement joins TRBV10-2 to TRBJ1-5; 11 bases agree with TRBD1. The CDR3 length is 16 residues. Germline V gene lookup returns CDR1 WSHSY and CDR2 SAAADI. V was clipped by 6 bases and J by 6 bases; unmatched bases: 10. The CDR3 reads CASSPSDRGQVQPQHF. The DNA of the CDR3 is TGCGCCAGCAGCCCATCGGACAGGGGGCAGGTTCAGCCCCAGCATTTT.

The genes are TRBV19 and TRBJ2-3; weak D call: TRBD2 (6 bases). CDR1 and CDR2 from the germline V gene are LNHDA and SQIVND (reference sequence). The CDR3 length is 14 residues. The V gene lost 3 bases and the J gene lost 5 bases, with 12 bases spanning the gap. The chain's CDR3 is CASSMAGSGDTQYF. CDR3 sequence (DNA): TGTGCCAGTAGTATGGCCGGGAGTGGAGATACGCAGTATTTT.

This chain uses TRBV7-8 with TRBJ1-6; the D gene is possibly TRBD1 (6 bases). Trimming took 5 bases from V and 7 from J, leaving 18 bases between them. Germline V gene data show CDR1 as SGHVS and CDR2 as FQNEAQ. CDR3 length equals 16 residues. CDR3 coding DNA: TGTGCCAGCAGCCCACGGGACACAAAGAGAAATTCACCCCTCCACTTT. Translating gives CASSPRDTKRNSPLHF. The full variable domain, rest sourced from reference TRBV7-8 and TRBJ1-6, is GAGVSQSPRYKVAKRGQDVALRCDPISGHVSLFWYQQALGQGPEFLTYFQNEAQLDKSGLPSDRFFAERPEGSVSTLKIQRTQQEDSAVYLCASSPRDTKRNSPLHFGNGTRLTVT.

The chain employs TRBV19 and TRBJ1-1; TRBD1 might be the D (5 bases). Trimming took 4 bases from V and 0 from J, leaving 12 bases between them. Looked up from germline, CDR1 is LNHDA and CDR2 is SQIVND (reference sequence). The CDR3 is made up of 15 amino acids. The CDR3 here is CASSTTVNMNTEAFF. The CDR3 bases are TGTGCCAGTAGTACGACAGTTAACATGAACACTGAAGCTTTCTTT.

The CDR3 DNA reads as TGTGCCAGTAAAGCAAGCGAATTCACAGATACGCAGTATTTT. Amino acid sequence: CASKASEFTDTQYF. The V and J genes are TRBV3-1 (or the pseudogene TRBV3-2) and TRBJ2-3; no definite D call. The CDR3 contains 14 residues. The V end was cut by 9 bases, the J end by 2 bases, with 15 bases between. Germline assignment: CDR1 LGHDT and CDR2 YNNKEL (reference sequence).

The V call is TRBV24-1, the J call TRBJ2-5; 8 bases agree with TRBD2. Germline-derived CDR1 and CDR2 are KGHDR and SFDVKD. The CDR3 sequence is 16 residues long. J lost 1 base, V lost 3 bases, and 6 bases had no gene match. In DNA, the CDR3 is TGTGCCACCAGTGATCGCGCGGGAGGACTCCAAGAGACCCAGTACTTC. This encodes CATSDRAGGLQETQYF.

CDR3 DNA sequence: TGTGCCAGCAGCAAAGGACAGGGGGCGTTCTCCTACGAGCAGTACTTC. Its protein is CASSKGQGAFSYEQYF. This chain uses TRBV4-2 with TRBJ2-7; TRBD1 matches 11 bases. Looked up from germline, CDR1 is LGHNA and CDR2 is YNFKEQ. V gave up 5 bases and J gave up 0 bases; unmatched junction bases: 6. The CDR3 contains 16 residues.

The chain is built from TRBV3-1 (or the pseudogene TRBV3-2) and TRBJ2-3; 7 bases are shared with TRBD2. J was trimmed by 9 bases and V by 1 base; bases with no gene match: 25. The CDR3 spans 20 residues. Germline CDR1 reads LGHDT; CDR2 reads YNNKEL (reference sequence). The CDR3 region has the DNA TGTGCCAGCAGCCAAGCGTCTGTGAATAGCGGGCGGTTGACGAGCTGGACGCAGTATTTT. This translates into CASSQASVNSGRLTSWTQYF.

The CDR3: CASRPTVEIYNEQFF. DNA of the CDR3: TGTGCCAGCAGGCCGACAGTAGAAATATACAATGAGCAGTTCTTC. The rearrangement links TRBV6-5 to TRBJ2-1; D is possibly TRBD1 (5 bases). Germline CDR1 reads MNHEY; CDR2 reads SVGAGI. The CDR3 has 15 residues. With 6 bases removed from V and 4 bases from J, the gap between germline ends came to 16 bases.